This TCR beta chain originates from a study of blood T cell repertoires in COVID-19. Germline V lookup: CDR1 SGHNT, CDR2 YYREEE (reference sequence). The CDR3 contains 13 residues. Trimming removed 5 bases from V and 4 bases from J, with 12 bases in between. Under the authors' procedure: Estimation of nucleated cell counts was performed using reference gene primer amplification. The repertoire was sequenced with immunoSEQ multiplex PCR; TCRdb's copy has only in-frame clones and lacks some. V, J and clone size were drawn from that table, and D and trimming were deduced from the DNA. The data hold roughly 120,000 clones, with about 79% observed a single time. This clone was found once.

The V gene is TRBV5-4, the J gene TRBJ1-2, with D possibly being TRBD1 (6 bases). Sequencing input: peripheral blood. This receptor was identified in a woman older than 75 with active or convalescent COVID-19. CDR3 nucleotides: TGTGCCAGCAGGGTACAGGGCTTCTATGGCTACACCTTC. This codes for CASRVQGFYGYTF.